This TCR beta chain was sequenced in a study of T cells in Graves' hyperthyroidism and ophthalmopathy. Clinical symptoms, serum thyroxine, TRAb, thyroid ultrasound and orbital computed tomography established diagnosis. The CDR3 regions of TCR beta were amplified from RNA transcripts. The study used the HTBI primer set for a first-round RT-PCR of the TCR CDR3. TCRdb itself ran the multiplex PCR reads through MiXCR, one entry per CDR3 protein. The sample holds 550,000 to 600,000 distinct CDR3 sequences, approximately 14% seen once. This clonotype appeared a few times. The receptor's source is a young woman with Graves' ophthalmopathy. Sample: blood.

CDR3 residues: CASSITGNEQFF. The CDR3 coding sequence is TGTGCCAGTAGTATAACGGGGAATGAGCAGTTCTTC. This sequence joins TRBV19 and TRBJ2-1; a possible D gene is TRBD2 (5 bases). The CDR3 length is 12 residues. CDR1 LNHDA and CDR2 SQIVND come from the germline V gene (reference sequence). Trimming cost V 2 bases and J 7 bases, with 6 bases left between them.